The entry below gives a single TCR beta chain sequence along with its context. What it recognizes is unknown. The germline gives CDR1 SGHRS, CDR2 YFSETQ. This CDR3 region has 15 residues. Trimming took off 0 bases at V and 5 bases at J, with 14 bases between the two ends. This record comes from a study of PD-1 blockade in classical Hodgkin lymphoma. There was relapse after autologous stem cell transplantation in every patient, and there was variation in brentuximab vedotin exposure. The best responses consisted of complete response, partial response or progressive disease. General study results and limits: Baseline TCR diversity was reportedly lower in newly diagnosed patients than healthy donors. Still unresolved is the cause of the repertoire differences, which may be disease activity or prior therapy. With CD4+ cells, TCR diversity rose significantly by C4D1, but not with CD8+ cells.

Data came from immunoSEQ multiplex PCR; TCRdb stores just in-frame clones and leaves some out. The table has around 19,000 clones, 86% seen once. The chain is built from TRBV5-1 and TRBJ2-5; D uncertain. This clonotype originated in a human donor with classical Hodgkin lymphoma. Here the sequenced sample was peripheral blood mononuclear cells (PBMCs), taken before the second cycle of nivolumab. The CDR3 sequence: CASSLETAARETQYF. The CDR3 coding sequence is TGCGCCAGCAGCTTGGAAACGGCGGCACGGGAGACCCAGTACTTC.